The 21 T cell receptor beta chains in this list originate from one sample, sequenced in a study of shared clonotypes between healthy human individuals. Data came from immunoSEQ multiplex PCR; TCRdb stores just in-frame clones and leaves some out. The sample shows nearly 1,000,000 clones, 60% to 85% of them seen only once. Sequencing was done on a sample of memory CD4+ T cells sorted from blood. Subset denoted: CD45RA-negative fraction. The origin of the receptors is a man younger than 35 in good health.

CDR3 nucleotide sequence: TGTGCCAGCAGCTTAGGGACAGGGATGAACAATGAGCAGTTCTTC. This codes for CASSLGTGMNNEQFF. V is TRBV7-9 and J is TRBJ2-1, with TRBD1 matching 8 bases. After removal of 1 base from V and 5 bases from J, the junction contained 4 bases not matched to a gene. CDR3 length: 15 residues. Germline V CDR1 and CDR2: SEHNR, FQNEAQ (reference sequence).

About this clone itself: This may be a read error, as it is one base from a much larger clone. Different DNA sequences within this sample yield the same CDR3. The genes are TRBV7-2 and TRBJ2-3; D not resolved. The CDR3 sequence is 13 residues long. Trimming took off 0 bases at V and 0 bases at J, with 1 base between the two ends. From germline, CDR1 is SGHTA and CDR2 FQGNSA. For the CDR3, the DNA is TGTGCCAGCAGCTTAGCGAGCACAGATACGCAGTATTTT. It yields the protein CASSLASTDTQYF.

Comment on this clone: The sample contains more than one DNA sequence encoding this CDR3. J is TRBJ2-2 and V is TRBV5-1; D gene unclear. CDR1 and CDR2 from the germline V gene are SGHRS and YFSETQ. V dropped 0 bases and J dropped 4 bases, with 7 bases sitting between them. There are 14 residues in the CDR3. CDR3 protein: CASSLAKGTGELFF. CDR3 sequence (DNA): TGCGCCAGCAGCTTGGCGAAGGGCACCGGGGAGCTGTTTTTT. The full variable domain, completed using reference TRBV5-1 and TRBJ2-2, is KAGVTQTPRYLIKTRGQQVTLSCSPISGHRSVSWYQQTPGQGLQFLFEYFSETQRNKGNFPGRFSGRQFSNSRSEMNVSTLELGDSALYLCASSLAKGTGELFFGEGSRLTVL.

The gene calls are TRBV5-4 and TRBJ2-7; 8 bases are shared with TRBD2. The CDR3 runs 16 residues. Trimming removed 1 base from V and 4 bases from J; junction bases left unmatched: 10. Germline CDR1 and CDR2: SGHNT and YYREEE (reference sequence). CDR3 bases: TGTGCCAGCAGCTTGCTGGGAAGCGGGAGTCGGTACGAGCAGTACTTC. Encoded protein: CASSLLGSGSRYEQYF.

This clone was detected a few times. The chain links TRBV19 to TRBJ1-2; D uncertain. The V gene lost 6 bases and the J gene lost 5 bases, with 13 bases spanning the gap. Germline V gene sequence: CDR1 LNHDA, CDR2 SQIVND (reference sequence). The CDR3 extends over 13 amino acids. CDR3 residues: CASRPVGGYGYTF. CDR3 nucleotides: TGTGCCAGTAGGCCCGTCGGCGGTTATGGCTACACCTTC.

The J gene is TRBJ2-2, the V gene TRBV5-1; D is unclear. The length of the CDR3 is 15 residues. Germline lookup yields CDR1 SGHRS and CDR2 YFSETQ. V was pared by 3 bases and J by 5 bases, with 14 bases between. The CDR3 DNA is TGCGCCAGCAGCTCGGTAGGAGCGACGACCGGGGAGCTGTTTTTT. Translation gives CASSSVGATTGELFF.

This clone came up once. The CDR3 nucleotides are TGCGCCAGCAGCTTTGCCCGGGCGGATGAAAAACTGTTTTTT. Translation: CASSFARADEKLFF. This rearrangement joins TRBV5-1 to TRBJ1-4, with unresolved D. The CDR3 covers 14 residues. Trimming shortened V by 2 bases and J by 6 bases, and 11 bases separated the two germline ends. From germline, CDR1 is SGHRS and CDR2 YFSETQ.

J is TRBJ2-3 and V is TRBV5-1, with TRBD2 matching over 13 bases. V gave up 4 bases and J gave up 2 bases; unmatched junction bases: 4. This CDR3 has 16 amino acids. CDR1 is SGHRS and CDR2 is YFSETQ in the germline V gene. For the CDR3, the DNA is TGCGCCAGCAGCCGGGGGACTAGCGGGGACACAGATACGCAGTATTTT. Translated: CASSRGTSGDTDTQYF.

This sequence joins TRBV18 and TRBJ1-3; D is uncertain. The CDR3 consists of 14 residues. Trimming removed 6 bases at V and 0 bases at J, with 9 bases between. CDR1 and CDR2 (germline): KGHSH, LQKENI. The CDR3 coding sequence is TGTGCCAGCTCCGAACAGTTCTCTGGAAACACCATATATTTT. Residues: CASSEQFSGNTIYF.

CDR3 in amino acids: CASSPRQRDTGELFF. The CDR3 coding sequence is TGTGCCAGCTCACCTAGACAGCGAGACACCGGGGAGCTGTTTTTT. V gene TRBV18 combines with J gene TRBJ2-2; D may be TRBD1 (5 bases). The CDR3 runs 15 residues. Trimming cost V 3 bases and J 3 bases, with 11 bases left between them. Germline V lookup: CDR1 KGHSH, CDR2 LQKENI. The full variable domain, rest sourced from reference TRBV18 and TRBJ2-2, is NAGVMQNPRHLVRRRGQEARLRCSPMKGHSHVYWYRQLPEEGLKFMVYLQKENIIDESGMPKERFSAEFPKEGPSILRIQQVVRGDSAAYFCASSPRQRDTGELFFGEGSRLTVL.

This clone was recorded a few times. The genes are TRBV29-1 and TRBJ1-6; the D gene is possibly TRBD1 (6 bases). Germline-derived CDR1 and CDR2 are SQVTM and ANQGSEA. The CDR3 runs 15 residues. V lost 0 bases to trimming and J lost 7 bases, with 13 bases between them. The CDR3: CSVEEKTGRNSPLHF. CDR3 coding DNA: TGCAGCGTTGAAGAGAAAACAGGGAGGAATTCACCCCTCCACTTT. Complete variable domain (other parts from reference TRBV29-1 and TRBJ1-6): SAVISQKPSRDICQRGTSLTIQCQVDSQVTMMFWYRQQPGQSLTLIATANQGSEATYESGFVIDKFPISRPNLTFSTLTVSNMSPEDSSIYLCSVEEKTGRNSPLHFGNGTRLTVT.

With respect to this clone: Other DNA sequences within the sample encode an identical CDR3. V and J are TRBV7-9 and TRBJ2-5; D unresolved. The CDR3 extends over 13 amino acids. Germline-derived CDR1 and CDR2 are SEHNR and FQNEAQ (reference sequence). V was trimmed by 5 bases and J by 5 bases, leaving 12 bases between them. CDR3 DNA sequence: TGTGCCAGCAGCCCGAGGAATGCGGAGACCCAGTACTTC. Amino acid sequence: CASSPRNAETQYF.

The V and J genes are TRBV12-2 and TRBJ1-5; TRBD1, the D gene given by the table, was not confirmed from the DNA. TRBV12-2 is termed a pseudogene. This CDR3 is built from 17 residues. CDR3 residues: CASRLVLSSGGDQPQHF. CDR3 coding DNA: TGTGCAAGTCGCTTAGTATTAAGTTCAGGGGGCGATCAGCCCCAGCATTTT.

The chain couples TRBV9 to TRBJ1-1, with D maybe TRBD1 (5 bases). The CDR3 is 14 amino acids. Germline V CDR1 and CDR2: SGDLS, YYNGEE. The ends were cut back, 4 bases at V and 2 bases at J, with 12 bases in the middle. CDR3 sequence: CASSRGPANTEAFF. Here the CDR3 DNA reads TGTGCCAGCAGCCGGGGACCGGCTAACACTGAAGCTTTCTTT. Together with reference TRBV9 and TRBJ1-1, the CDR3 gives the full variable domain: DSGVTQTPKHLITATGQRVTLRCSPRSGDLSVYWYQQSLDQGLQFLIQYYNGEERAKGNILERFSAQQFPDLHSELNLSSLELGDSALYFCASSRGPANTEAFFGQGTRLTVV.

The V gene is TRBV4-1, the J gene TRBJ1-5, with 10 positions matching TRBD1. Losses at the gene ends were 6 bases for V and 4 bases for J; bases not matched to a gene: 24. Germline V CDR1 and CDR2: MGHRA, YSYEKL. This CDR3 is built from 21 residues. The CDR3 DNA reads as TGCGCCAGCAGTGCCAAGATCTACGGGACAGGGGATTCCTCATTTAATCAGCCCCAGCATTTT. The encoded protein is CASSAKIYGTGDSSFNQPQHF.

The V and J genes are TRBV5-6 and TRBJ2-7; D unclear. The CDR3 consists of 12 residues. Trimming took 3 bases from V and 3 from J, leaving 7 bases between them. Germline assignment: CDR1 SGHDT and CDR2 YYEEEE. The CDR3 DNA is TGTGCCAGCAGCTGGGCCGACTACGAGCAGTACTTC. Its translation is CASSWADYEQYF.

The chain joins TRBV5-4 to TRBJ2-1; D is perhaps TRBD1 (6 bases). Germline V gene data show CDR1 as SGHNT and CDR2 as YYREEE (reference sequence). The V end was cut by 3 bases, the J end by 2 bases, with 12 bases between. This CDR3 comprises 15 residues. The CDR3 DNA is TGTGCCAGCAGCTATTTGGACAGTCCCTACAATGAGCAGTTCTTC. It specifies CASSYLDSPYNEQFF.

This clone showed up just a few times. The chain is built from TRBV11-2 and TRBJ2-2; D ambiguous. The length of the CDR3 is 14 residues. The V gene lost 5 bases and the J gene lost 1 base, with 8 bases spanning the gap. The germline CDR1 and CDR2 sequences are SGHAT and FQNNGV. The CDR3 is CASSHRQNTGELFF. Written as DNA, the CDR3 is TGTGCCAGCAGCCACCGGCAGAACACCGGGGAGCTGTTTTTT.

In this sample, this clone turned up a few times. The rearrangement links TRBV6-4 to TRBJ1-3, with TRBD1 identical over 9 bases. The CDR3 runs 16 residues. Germline CDR1 is MRHNA and CDR2 is SNTAGT. V lost 7 bases, J lost 1 base, and 8 bases stayed unmatched. The CDR3 is CASTEGQGLSGNTIYF. CDR3 DNA sequence: TGTGCCAGCACTGAGGGACAGGGTCTTTCTGGAAACACCATATATTTT.

CDR3 in amino acids: CASCLAGASVKQYF. The CDR3 DNA is TGTGCCAGCTGTCTGGCAGGAGCCAGTGTAAAGCAGTACTTC. The V gene is TRBV28, the J gene TRBJ2-7; D is unclear. This CDR3 has 14 amino acids. CDR1 and CDR2 (germline): MDHEN, SYDVKM. V was cut by 8 bases and J by 8 bases, with 22 bases left in between.

The chain has TRBV19 and TRBJ1-5; tentatively, D is TRBD1 (6 bases). V gave up 4 bases and J gave up 3 bases, with 10 bases separating them. The CDR3 extends over 14 amino acids. Germline V gene sequence: CDR1 LNHDA, CDR2 SQIVND (reference sequence). In DNA, the CDR3 is TGTGCCAGTAGTACCGGACAGATCAATCAGCCCCAGCATTTT. Translated: CASSTGQINQPQHF.